This TCR beta chain was observed in a study of blood T cell repertoires in COVID-19. Study at large: Whether acute or convalescent, the COVID-19 samples came from the United States, Italy and Spain. Sources were T cells, B-cell-depleted T cells, or PBMCs; the material itself was cDNA or gDNA.

Trimming at V came to 4 bases and at J to 5 bases, leaving 9 bases not matched to a gene. This CDR3 has 16 residues. Germline V gene lookup returns CDR1 SGHNT and CDR2 YYREEE (reference sequence). In the source study's methods: Amplified reference gene primers provided the basis for estimating nucleated cell counts. The method was immunoSEQ multiplex PCR; TCRdb's version includes in-frame clones alone and lacks a portion of them. D and trimming come from the DNA, and the V and J calls and clone size come from that table. The sample lists some 150,000 clones; around 81% were seen once. V usage is TRBV5-4 and J usage is TRBJ2-2; 9 bases are shared with TRBD1. The specimen was peripheral blood. The receptor was isolated from a human donor in a cohort sampled during active COVID-19. This chain's CDR3 is CASSDLTGGRTGELFF. The DNA of the CDR3 is TGTGCCAGCAGCGACCTGACAGGGGGACGAACCGGGGAGCTGTTTTTT.